This passage covers 10 T cell receptor beta chains from one sample sequenced in a study of CD8 T cells in Susac syndrome. Random hexamers were used to reverse transcribe the RNA input (about 0.5 to 1 ug). TCRdb called the immunoSEQ multiplex PCR reads again in MiXCR, with one record for every CDR3 protein. The sample has about 140,000 distinct CDR3 sequences, 85% to 95% seen once. Sequencing used CD8+ T cells from PBMCs. These receptors all come from a human donor with Susac syndrome.

The chain joins TRBV28 to TRBJ2-7, with a weak D call TRBD2 (6 bases). The CDR3 has 14 residues. The V end was cut by 5 bases, the J end by 3 bases, with 14 bases between. Germline CDR1 MDHEN, CDR2 SYDVKM. For the CDR3, the DNA is TGTGCCAGCAGTCCGGTAGCGGCCGGCTACGAGCAGTACTTC. Protein product: CASSPVAAGYEQYF.

The chain is built from TRBV6-2 or TRBV6-3 and TRBJ2-7, with 12 nucleotides matching TRBD2. Germline V gene lookup returns CDR1 MNHEY and CDR2 SVGEGT. This CDR3 contains 17 residues. J gave up 2 bases and V 0 bases, and 5 bases lay outside the gene matches. The CDR3 reads CASSYSLAGGLTYEQYF. The CDR3 nucleotides are TGTGCCAGCAGTTACTCGCTAGCGGGAGGGCTCACCTACGAGCAGTACTTC.

The chain recombines TRBV4-1 with TRBJ2-7; the match to TRBD1 covers 7 bases. The CDR3 extends over 15 amino acids. V shed 2 bases and J 4 bases; nucleotides not matched to a gene: 8. Germline CDR1 and CDR2: MGHRA and YSYEKL. As DNA, the CDR3 is TGCGCCAGCAGCCAAAGGACAGGTCTTTTGTACGAGCAGTACTTC. Its protein is CASSQRTGLLYEQYF.

V is TRBV28 and J is TRBJ2-5; 8 bases fit TRBD1. In germline, CDR1 is MDHEN, CDR2 SYDVKM. The length of the CDR3 is 13 residues. J gave up 5 bases and V 6 bases, and 5 bases lay outside the gene matches. The CDR3 DNA follows: TGTGCCAGCAGCGGACAGGGTTTGGAGACCCAGTACTTC. Its translation: CASSGQGLETQYF.

This chain links TRBV11-2 with TRBJ2-2, with a possible D match to TRBD2 (6 bases). The CDR3 has 13 residues. The ends were cut back, 5 bases at V and 6 bases at J, with 10 bases in the middle. Germline CDR1 reads SGHAT; CDR2 reads FQNNGV. CDR3 protein: CASSHPGAGELFF. The CDR3 DNA sequence: TGTGCCAGCAGCCACCCGGGGGCCGGGGAGCTGTTTTTT.

This chain links TRBV27 with TRBJ1-3; tentatively, D is TRBD1 (6 bases). V shed 2 bases and J shed 0 bases, with 8 bases lying between them. The CDR3 contains 15 residues. Germline V lookup: CDR1 MNHEY, CDR2 SMNVEV (reference sequence). CDR3 DNA sequence: TGTGCCAGCAGTTTAGGACAGAGCTCTGGAAACACCATATATTTT. Its protein product is CASSLGQSSGNTIYF.

This clonotype is a singleton in its sample. The rearrangement links TRBV10-3 to TRBJ2-7, with TRBD2 identical over 13 bases. V was clipped by 6 bases and J by 5 bases; unmatched bases: 19. Per the germline V gene, CDR1 is ENHRY and CDR2 is SYGVKD. There are 19 residues in the CDR3. CDR3 nucleotides: TGTGCCATCAGCTCAACGGGACTAGCGGGACGGATTGCGCCCAACGAGCAGTACTTC. Translating it yields CAISSTGLAGRIAPNEQYF.

The table lists this clonotype with a count of one. V and J are TRBV11-2 and TRBJ2-7; D uncertain. Germline assignment: CDR1 SGHAT and CDR2 FQNNGV. Deletions cut 2 bases from V and 0 bases from J, with 8 bases between. The CDR3 is 14 amino acids. The CDR3 DNA sequence: TGTGCCAGCAGCTTAAACCCATTCTCCTACGAGCAGTACTTC. Protein: CASSLNPFSYEQYF.

The V call is TRBV20-1, the J call TRBJ2-2; D is unresolved. The V and J ends lost 6 bases and 0 bases respectively, with 11 bases between them. Germline loops: CDR1 DFQATT, CDR2 SNEGSKA (reference sequence). The CDR3 totals 14 residues. The CDR3 sequence is CSALTAPNTGELFF. Here the CDR3 DNA reads TGCAGTGCCCTTACGGCCCCGAACACCGGGGAGCTGTTTTTT.

The rearrangement joins TRBV6-1 to TRBJ2-7, with 9 bases aligning to TRBD2. This CDR3 has 14 residues. The germline V gene has CDR1 MNHNS and CDR2 SASEGT. V shed 7 bases and J 2 bases; nucleotides not matched to a gene: 6. The chain's CDR3 is CASTLAGEAYEQYF. DNA for the CDR3: TGTGCCAGCACCTTAGCGGGAGAGGCCTACGAGCAGTACTTC.